The source of this T cell receptor (beta chain) is a study of beta chain features in type 1 diabetes. Findings of the study overall: Naive, central memory and Treg TCRB repertoires appeared more alike in patients than in healthy donors.

Germline V gene sequence: CDR1 SEHNR, CDR2 FQNEAQ (reference sequence). The CDR3 extends over 13 amino acids. V shed 5 bases, J shed 8 bases, and the junction held 6 bases outside the gene matches. The isolated RNA, all of it, was reverse transcribed, so expressed TCRB transcripts were what got sequenced. Profiling relied on immunoSEQ multiplex PCR, and the TCRdb table lists in-frame clones only, not all of them. The table has approximately 250,000 clones, roughly an eighth seen once; the top ten hold 0.025% to 0.03%. Turning to this clone: The antigen is unknown.

This sequence was found in a woman aged 40 to 50 in good health. This sequence joins TRBV7-9 and TRBJ1-2, with TRBD1 matching 9 bases. Material for sequencing was naive CD4+ T cells from blood. The CDR3 loop is CASSPRTGDGYTF. The DNA of the CDR3 is TGTGCCAGCAGCCCCCGGACAGGGGACGGCTACACCTTC.